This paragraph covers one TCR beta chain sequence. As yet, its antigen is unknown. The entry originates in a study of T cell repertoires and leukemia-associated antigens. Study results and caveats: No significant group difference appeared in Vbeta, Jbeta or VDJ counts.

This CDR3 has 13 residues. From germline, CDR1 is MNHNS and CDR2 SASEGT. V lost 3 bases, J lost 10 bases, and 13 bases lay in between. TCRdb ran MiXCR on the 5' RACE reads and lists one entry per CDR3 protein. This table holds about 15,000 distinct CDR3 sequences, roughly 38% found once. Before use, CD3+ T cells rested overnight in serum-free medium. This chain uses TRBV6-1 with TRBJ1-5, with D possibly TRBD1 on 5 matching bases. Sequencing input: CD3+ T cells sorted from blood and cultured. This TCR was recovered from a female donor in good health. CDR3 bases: TGTGCCAGCAGTGACCGGGACGCATTTCCCCAGCATTTT. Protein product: CASSDRDAFPQHF.